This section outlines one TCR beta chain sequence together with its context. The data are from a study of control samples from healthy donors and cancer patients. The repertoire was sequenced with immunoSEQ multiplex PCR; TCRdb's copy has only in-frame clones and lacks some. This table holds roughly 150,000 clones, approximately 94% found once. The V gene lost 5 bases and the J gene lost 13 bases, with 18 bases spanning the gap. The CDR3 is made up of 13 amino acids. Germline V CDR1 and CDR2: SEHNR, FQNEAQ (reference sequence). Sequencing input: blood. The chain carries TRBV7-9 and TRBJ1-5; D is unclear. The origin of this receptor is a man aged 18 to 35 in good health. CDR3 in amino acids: CASSPRTYGKQHF. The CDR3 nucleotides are TGTGCCAGCAGCCCCCGGACGTATGGGAAGCAGCATTTT.